This record looks at one T cell receptor (beta chain) sequence and its context. This sample is drawn from a study of control samples from healthy donors and cancer patients. TCRdb's copy holds only in-frame clones and misses some; the assay was immunoSEQ multiplex PCR. The table has over 60,000 clones, roughly 85% seen once. Trimming at V came to 1 base and at J to 6 bases, leaving 4 bases not matched to a gene. The CDR3 sequence is 14 residues long. Germline values: CDR1 SEHNR, CDR2 FQNEAQ (reference sequence). Input material: blood. V usage is TRBV7-9 and J usage is TRBJ2-3; the match to TRBD1 covers 7 bases. This clonotype originated in a man between 35 and 55 years old in good health. In DNA, the CDR3 is TGTGCCAGCAGCTTAGGACTGACAGGGGATACGCAGTATTTT. It encodes CASSLGLTGDTQYF.